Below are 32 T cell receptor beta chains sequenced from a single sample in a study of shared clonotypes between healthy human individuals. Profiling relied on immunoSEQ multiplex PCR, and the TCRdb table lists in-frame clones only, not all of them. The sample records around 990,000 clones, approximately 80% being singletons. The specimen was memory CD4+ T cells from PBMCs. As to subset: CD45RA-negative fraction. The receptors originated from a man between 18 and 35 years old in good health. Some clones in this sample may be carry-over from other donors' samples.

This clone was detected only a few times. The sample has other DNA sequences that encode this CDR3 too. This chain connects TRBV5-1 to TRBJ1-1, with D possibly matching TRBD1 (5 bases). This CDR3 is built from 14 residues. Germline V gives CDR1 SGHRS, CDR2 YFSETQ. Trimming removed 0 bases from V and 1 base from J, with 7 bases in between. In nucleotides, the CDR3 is TGCGCCAGCAGCTTGGGTGGGGGGAACACTGAAGCTTTCTTT. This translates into CASSLGGGNTEAFF. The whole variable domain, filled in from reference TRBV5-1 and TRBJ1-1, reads KAGVTQTPRYLIKTRGQQVTLSCSPISGHRSVSWYQQTPGQGLQFLFEYFSETQRNKGNFPGRFSGRQFSNSRSEMNVSTLELGDSALYLCASSLGGGNTEAFFGQGTRLTVV.

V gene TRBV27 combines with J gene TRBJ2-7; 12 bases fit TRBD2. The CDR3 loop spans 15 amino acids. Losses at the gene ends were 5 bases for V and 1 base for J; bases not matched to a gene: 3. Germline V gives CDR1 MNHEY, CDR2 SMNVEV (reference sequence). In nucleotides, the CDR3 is TGTGCCAGCAGTACTCTAGCGGGAGGGTCCTACGAGCAGTACTTC. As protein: CASSTLAGGSYEQYF.

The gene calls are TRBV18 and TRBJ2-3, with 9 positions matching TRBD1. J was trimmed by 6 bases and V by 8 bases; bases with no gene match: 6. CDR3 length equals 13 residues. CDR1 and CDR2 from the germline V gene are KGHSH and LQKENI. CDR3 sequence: CASAGQGRDTQYF. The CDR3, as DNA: TGTGCCAGCGCGGGACAGGGACGTGATACGCAGTATTTT.

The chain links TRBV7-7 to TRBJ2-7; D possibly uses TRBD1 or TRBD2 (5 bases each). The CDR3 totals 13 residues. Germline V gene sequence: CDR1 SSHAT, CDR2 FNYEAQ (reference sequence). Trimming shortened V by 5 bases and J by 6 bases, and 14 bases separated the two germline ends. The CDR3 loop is CASSPYTGGEQYF. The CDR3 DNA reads TGTGCCAGCAGCCCGTATACAGGAGGCGAGCAGTACTTC.

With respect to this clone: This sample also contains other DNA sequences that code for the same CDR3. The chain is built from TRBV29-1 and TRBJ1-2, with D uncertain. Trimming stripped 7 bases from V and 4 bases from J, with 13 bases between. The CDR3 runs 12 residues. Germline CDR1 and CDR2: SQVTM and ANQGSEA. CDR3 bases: TGCAGCGCAAAGACGGGCGGCTATGGCTACACCTTC. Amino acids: CSAKTGGYGYTF.

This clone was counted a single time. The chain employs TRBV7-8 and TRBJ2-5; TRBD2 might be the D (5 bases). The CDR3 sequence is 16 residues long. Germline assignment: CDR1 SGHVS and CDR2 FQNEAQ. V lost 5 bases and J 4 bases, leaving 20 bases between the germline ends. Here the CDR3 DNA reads TGTGCCAGCAGCATCGCCCGGTTTGCCGCGGGAGAGACCCAGTACTTC. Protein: CASSIARFAAGETQYF.

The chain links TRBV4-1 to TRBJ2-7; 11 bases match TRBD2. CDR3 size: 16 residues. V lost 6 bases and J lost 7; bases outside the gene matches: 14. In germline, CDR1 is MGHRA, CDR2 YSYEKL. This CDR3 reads CASRQISGRAFGEQYF. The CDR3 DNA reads TGCGCCAGCAGGCAAATTAGCGGGAGGGCCTTTGGGGAGCAGTACTTC.

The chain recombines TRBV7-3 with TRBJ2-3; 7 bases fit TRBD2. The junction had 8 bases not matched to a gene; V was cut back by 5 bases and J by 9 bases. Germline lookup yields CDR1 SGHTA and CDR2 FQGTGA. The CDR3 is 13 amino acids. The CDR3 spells CASSQSTGRTQYF. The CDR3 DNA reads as TGTGCCAGCAGCCAATCTACCGGGAGGACGCAGTATTTT.

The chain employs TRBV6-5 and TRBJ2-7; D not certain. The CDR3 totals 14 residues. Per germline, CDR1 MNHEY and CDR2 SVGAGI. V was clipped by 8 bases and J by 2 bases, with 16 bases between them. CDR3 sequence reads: CASRRPTAPYEQYF. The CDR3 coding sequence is TGTGCCAGCCGGCGTCCTACAGCCCCCTACGAGCAGTACTTC.

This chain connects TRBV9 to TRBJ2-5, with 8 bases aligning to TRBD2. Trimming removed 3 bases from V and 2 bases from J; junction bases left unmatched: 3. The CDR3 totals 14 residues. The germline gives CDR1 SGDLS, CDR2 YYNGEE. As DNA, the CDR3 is TGTGCCAGCAGCGCGCCGGGAGGGCAAGAGACCCAGTACTTC. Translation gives CASSAPGGQETQYF.

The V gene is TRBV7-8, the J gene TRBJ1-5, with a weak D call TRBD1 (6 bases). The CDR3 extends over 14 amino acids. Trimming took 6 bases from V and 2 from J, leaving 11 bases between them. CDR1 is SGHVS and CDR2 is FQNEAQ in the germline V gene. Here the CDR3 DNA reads TGTGCCAGCAGATCACAGGGAGGCAATCAGCCCCAGCATTTT. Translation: CASRSQGGNQPQHF.

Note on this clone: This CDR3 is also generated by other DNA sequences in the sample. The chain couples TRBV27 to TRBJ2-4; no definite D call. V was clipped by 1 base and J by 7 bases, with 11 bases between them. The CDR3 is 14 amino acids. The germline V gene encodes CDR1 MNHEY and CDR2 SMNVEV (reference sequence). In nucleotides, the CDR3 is TGTGCCAGCAGTTTATTGCAAAACAAGAACATTCAGTACTTC. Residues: CASSLLQNKNIQYF.

Here the CDR3 reads CASSVGHFGVLGTQYF. In nucleotides, the CDR3 is TGTGCCAGCAGCGTAGGCCACTTTGGGGTCCTCGGTACGCAGTATTTT. This chain connects TRBV9 to TRBJ2-3; D remains ambiguous. Germline loops: CDR1 SGDLS, CDR2 YYNGEE. Trimming left V 0 bases short and J 8 bases short, with 19 bases between. CDR3 length: 16 amino acids.

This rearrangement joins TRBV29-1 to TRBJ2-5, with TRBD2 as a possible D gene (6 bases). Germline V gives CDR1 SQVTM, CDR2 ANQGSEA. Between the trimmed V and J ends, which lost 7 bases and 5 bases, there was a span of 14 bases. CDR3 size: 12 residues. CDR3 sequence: CSAFGAGETQYF. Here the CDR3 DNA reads TGCAGCGCGTTCGGGGCGGGGGAGACCCAGTACTTC. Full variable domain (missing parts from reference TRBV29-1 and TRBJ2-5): SAVISQKPSRDICQRGTSLTIQCQVDSQVTMMFWYRQQPGQSLTLIATANQGSEATYESGFVIDKFPISRPNLTFSTLTVSNMSPEDSSIYLCSAFGAGETQYFGPGTRLLVL.

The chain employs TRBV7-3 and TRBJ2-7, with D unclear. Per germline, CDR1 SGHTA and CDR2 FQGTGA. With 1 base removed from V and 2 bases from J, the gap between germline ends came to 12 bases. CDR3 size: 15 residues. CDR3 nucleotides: TGTGCCAGCAGCTTAAGGGCAGCCTCAACCTACGAGCAGTACTTC. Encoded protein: CASSLRAASTYEQYF.

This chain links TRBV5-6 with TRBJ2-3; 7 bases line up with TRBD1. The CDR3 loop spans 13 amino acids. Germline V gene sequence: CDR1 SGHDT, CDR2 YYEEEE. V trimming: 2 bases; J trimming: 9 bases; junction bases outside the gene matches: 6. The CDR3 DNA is TGTGCCAGCAGCTTTCAGACAGGGACCACGCAGTATTTT. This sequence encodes CASSFQTGTTQYF. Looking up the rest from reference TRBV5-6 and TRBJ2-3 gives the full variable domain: DAGVTQSPTHLIKTRGQQVTLRCSPKSGHDTVSWYQQALGQGPQFIFQYYEEEERQRGNFPDRFSGHQFPNYSSELNVNALLLGDSALYLCASSFQTGTTQYFGPGTRLTVL.

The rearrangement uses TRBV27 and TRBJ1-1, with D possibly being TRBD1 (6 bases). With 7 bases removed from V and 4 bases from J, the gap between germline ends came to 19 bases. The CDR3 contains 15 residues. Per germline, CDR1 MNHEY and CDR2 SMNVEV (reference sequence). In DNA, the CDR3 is TGTGCCAGCACCGCAGGAGGGGGATGGAGCACTGAAGCTTTCTTT. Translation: CASTAGGGWSTEAFF.

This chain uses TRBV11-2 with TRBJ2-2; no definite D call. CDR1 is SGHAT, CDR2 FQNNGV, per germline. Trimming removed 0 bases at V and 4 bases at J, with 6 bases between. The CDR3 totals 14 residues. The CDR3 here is CASSLDSFTGELFF. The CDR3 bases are TGTGCCAGCAGCTTAGACTCGTTCACCGGGGAGCTGTTTTTT.

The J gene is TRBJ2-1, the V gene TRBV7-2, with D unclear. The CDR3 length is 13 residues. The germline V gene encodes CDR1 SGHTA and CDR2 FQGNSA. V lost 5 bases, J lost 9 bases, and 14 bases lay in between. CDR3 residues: CASSGQWELEQFF. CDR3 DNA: TGTGCCAGCAGCGGGCAGTGGGAACTTGAGCAGTTCTTC.

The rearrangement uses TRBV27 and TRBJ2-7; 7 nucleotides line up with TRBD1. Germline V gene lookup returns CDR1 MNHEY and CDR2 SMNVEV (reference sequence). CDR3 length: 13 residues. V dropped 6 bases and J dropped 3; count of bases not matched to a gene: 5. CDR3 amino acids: CASRRDSRYEQYF. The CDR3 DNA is TGTGCCAGCAGGAGGGACAGCCGCTACGAGCAGTACTTC.

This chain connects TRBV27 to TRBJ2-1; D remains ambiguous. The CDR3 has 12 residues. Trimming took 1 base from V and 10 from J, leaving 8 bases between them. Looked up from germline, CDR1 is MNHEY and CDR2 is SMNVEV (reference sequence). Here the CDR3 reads CASSLLGNEQFF. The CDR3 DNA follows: TGTGCCAGCAGTTTATTGGGGAACGAGCAGTTCTTC.

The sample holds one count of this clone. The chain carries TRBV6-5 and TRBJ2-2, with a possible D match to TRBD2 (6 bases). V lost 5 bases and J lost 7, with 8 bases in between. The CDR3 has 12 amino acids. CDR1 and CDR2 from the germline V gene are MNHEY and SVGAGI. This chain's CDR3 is CASSMGGGELFF. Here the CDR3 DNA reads TGTGCCAGCAGTATGGGAGGCGGGGAGCTGTTTTTT.

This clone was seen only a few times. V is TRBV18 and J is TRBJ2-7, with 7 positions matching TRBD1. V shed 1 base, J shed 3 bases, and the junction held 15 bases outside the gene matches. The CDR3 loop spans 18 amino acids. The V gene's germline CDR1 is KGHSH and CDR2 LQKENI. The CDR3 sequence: CASSPRTGDSVVNYEQYF. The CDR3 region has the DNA TGTGCCAGCTCACCACGAACAGGGGATTCCGTCGTAAACTACGAGCAGTACTTC.

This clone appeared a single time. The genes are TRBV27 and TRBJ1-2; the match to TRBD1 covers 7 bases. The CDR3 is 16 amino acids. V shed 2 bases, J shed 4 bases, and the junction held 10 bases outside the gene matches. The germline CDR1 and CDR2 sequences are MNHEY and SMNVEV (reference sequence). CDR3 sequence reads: CASSLSLRGHGYGYTF. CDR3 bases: TGTGCCAGCAGTTTAAGTTTGAGGGGGCATGGCTATGGCTACACCTTC.

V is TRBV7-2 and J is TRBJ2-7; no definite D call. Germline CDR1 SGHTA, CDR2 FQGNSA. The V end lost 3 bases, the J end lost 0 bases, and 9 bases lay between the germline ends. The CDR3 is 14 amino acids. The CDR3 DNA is TGTGCCAGCAGCTTCCCCTTGCGCTCCTACGAGCAGTACTTC. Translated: CASSFPLRSYEQYF.

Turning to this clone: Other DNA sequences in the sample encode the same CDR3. CDR3 sequence: CASSLLTGELFF. The CDR3 nucleotides are TGTGCCAGCAGTTTATTAACCGGGGAGCTGTTTTTT. V is TRBV28 and J is TRBJ2-2; D unclear. The CDR3 is 12 amino acids. Per germline, CDR1 MDHEN and CDR2 SYDVKM. The V end lost 1 base, the J end lost 5 bases, and 2 bases lay between the germline ends. The whole variable domain, remainder taken from reference TRBV28 and TRBJ2-2, is DVKVTQSSRYLVKRTGEKVFLECVQDMDHENMFWYRQDPGLGLRLIYFSYDVKMKEKGDIPEGYSVSREKKERFSLILESASTNQTSMYLCASSLLTGELFFGEGSRLTVL.

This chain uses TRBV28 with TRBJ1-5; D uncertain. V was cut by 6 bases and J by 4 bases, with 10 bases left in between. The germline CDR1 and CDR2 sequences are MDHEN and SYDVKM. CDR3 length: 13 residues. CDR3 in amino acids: CASRNSHNQPQHF. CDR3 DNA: TGTGCCAGCAGGAACAGTCATAATCAGCCCCAGCATTTT.

The CDR3 nucleotides are TGTGCCAGCACTCTGGCAGGGATTAACACTGAAGCTTTCTTT. Its translation is CASTLAGINTEAFF. J is TRBJ1-1 and V is TRBV2; TRBD1 is a possible D gene (5 bases). CDR1 and CDR2 from the germline V gene are SNHLY and FYNNEI. The V gene lost 7 bases and the J gene lost 2 bases, with 14 bases spanning the gap. The CDR3 spans 14 residues.

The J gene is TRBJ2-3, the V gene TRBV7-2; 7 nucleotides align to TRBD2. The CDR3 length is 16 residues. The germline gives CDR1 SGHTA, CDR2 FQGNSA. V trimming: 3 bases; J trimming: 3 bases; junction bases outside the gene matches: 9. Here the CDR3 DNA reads TGTGCCAGCAGCTTCGGAACTAGCGTAGGGACAGATACGCAGTATTTT. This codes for CASSFGTSVGTDTQYF.

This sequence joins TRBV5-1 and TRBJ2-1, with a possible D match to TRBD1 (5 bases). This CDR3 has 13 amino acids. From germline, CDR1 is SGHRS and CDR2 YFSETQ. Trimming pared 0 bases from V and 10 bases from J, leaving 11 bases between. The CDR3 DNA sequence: TGCGCCAGCAGCTTGGGACAGCATCGGGAGCAGTTCTTC. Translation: CASSLGQHREQFF.

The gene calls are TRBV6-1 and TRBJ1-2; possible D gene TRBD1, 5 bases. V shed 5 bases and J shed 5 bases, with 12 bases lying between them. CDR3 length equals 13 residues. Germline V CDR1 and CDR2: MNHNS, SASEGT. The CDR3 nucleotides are TGTGCCAGCAGTCCTCGGGACGGTTATGGCTACACCTTC. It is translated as CASSPRDGYGYTF.

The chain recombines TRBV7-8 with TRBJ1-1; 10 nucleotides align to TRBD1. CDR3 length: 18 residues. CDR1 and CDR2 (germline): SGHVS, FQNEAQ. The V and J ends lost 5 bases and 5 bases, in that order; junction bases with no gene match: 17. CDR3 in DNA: TGTGCCAGCAGCCTCCGGGGGGTGACAGGGGGCAAGGTTACTGAAGCTTTCTTT. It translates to CASSLRGVTGGKVTEAFF.